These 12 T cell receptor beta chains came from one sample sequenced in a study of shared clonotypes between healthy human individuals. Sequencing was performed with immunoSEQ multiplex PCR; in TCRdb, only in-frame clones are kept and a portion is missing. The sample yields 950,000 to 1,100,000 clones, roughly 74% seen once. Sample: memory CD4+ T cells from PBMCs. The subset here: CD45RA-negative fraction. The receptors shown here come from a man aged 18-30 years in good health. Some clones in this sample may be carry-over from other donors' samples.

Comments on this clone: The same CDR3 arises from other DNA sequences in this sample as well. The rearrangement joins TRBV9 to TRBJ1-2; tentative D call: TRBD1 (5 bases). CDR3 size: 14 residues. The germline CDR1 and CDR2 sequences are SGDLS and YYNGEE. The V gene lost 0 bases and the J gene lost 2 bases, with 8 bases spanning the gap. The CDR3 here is CASSVGGLNYGYTF. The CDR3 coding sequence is TGTGCCAGCAGCGTAGGGGGCCTCAACTATGGCTACACCTTC.

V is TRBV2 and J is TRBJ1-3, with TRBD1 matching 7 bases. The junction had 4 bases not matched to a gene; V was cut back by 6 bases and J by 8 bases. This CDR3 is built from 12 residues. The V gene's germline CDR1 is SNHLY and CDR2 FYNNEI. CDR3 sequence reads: CASSRTGDTIYF. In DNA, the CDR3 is TGTGCCAGCAGCCGAACAGGGGACACCATATATTTT.

This CDR3 reads CASSVGPGGASGFLTQYF. The CDR3, as DNA: TGTGCCAGCAGCGTAGGCCCCGGGGGGGCTAGCGGATTTCTCACGCAGTATTTT. The chain carries TRBV9 and TRBJ2-3; TRBD2 matches at 8 bases. The CDR3 has 18 amino acids. Germline values: CDR1 SGDLS, CDR2 YYNGEE. The J segment lost 9 bases and the V segment lost 0 bases, leaving 18 bases of the junction unmatched.

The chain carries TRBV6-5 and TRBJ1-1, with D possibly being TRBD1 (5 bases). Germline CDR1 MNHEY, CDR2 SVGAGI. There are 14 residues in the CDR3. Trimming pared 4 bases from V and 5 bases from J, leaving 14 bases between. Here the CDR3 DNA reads TGTGCCAGCAGTTTCAGCCGGGGGGGGACTGAAGCTTTCTTT. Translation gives CASSFSRGGTEAFF.

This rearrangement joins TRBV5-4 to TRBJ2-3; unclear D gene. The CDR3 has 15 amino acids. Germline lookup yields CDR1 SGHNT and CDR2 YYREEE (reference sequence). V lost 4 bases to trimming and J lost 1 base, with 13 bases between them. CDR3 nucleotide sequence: TGTGCCAGCAGCGTGTGGGTCGGCGGCACAGATACGCAGTATTTT. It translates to CASSVWVGGTDTQYF.

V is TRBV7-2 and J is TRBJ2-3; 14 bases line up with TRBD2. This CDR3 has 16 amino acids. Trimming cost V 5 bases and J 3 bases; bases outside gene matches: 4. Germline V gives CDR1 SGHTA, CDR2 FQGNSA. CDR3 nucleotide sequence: TGTGCCAGCAGCCCCCGACTAGCGGGAGGGACAGATACGCAGTATTTT. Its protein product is CASSPRLAGGTDTQYF.

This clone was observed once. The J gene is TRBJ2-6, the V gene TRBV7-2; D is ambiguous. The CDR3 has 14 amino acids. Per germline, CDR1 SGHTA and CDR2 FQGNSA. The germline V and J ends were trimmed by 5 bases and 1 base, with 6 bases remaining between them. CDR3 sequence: CASSTRSGANVLTF. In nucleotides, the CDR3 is TGTGCCAGCAGCACTCGATCTGGGGCCAACGTCCTGACTTTC.

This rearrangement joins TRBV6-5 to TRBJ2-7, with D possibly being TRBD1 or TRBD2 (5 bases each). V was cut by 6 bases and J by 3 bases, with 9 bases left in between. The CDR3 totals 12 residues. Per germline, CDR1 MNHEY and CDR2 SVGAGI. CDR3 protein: CASSRDGYEQYF. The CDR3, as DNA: TGTGCCAGCAGCCGGGACGGCTACGAGCAGTACTTC.

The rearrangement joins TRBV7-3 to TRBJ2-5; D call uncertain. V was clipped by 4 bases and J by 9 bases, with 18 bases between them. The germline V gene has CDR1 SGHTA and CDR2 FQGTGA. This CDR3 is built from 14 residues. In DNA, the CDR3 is TGTGCCAGCAGCTCCGGCCAGCCCGTATCGGCCCAGTACTTC. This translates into CASSSGQPVSAQYF.

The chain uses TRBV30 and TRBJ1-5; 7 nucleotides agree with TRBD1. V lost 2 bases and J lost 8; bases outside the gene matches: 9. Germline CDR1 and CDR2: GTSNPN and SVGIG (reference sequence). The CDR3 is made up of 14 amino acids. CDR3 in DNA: TGTGCCTGGAGTTCAGGACAGGCATGGGAGCCCCAGCATTTT. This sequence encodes CAWSSGQAWEPQHF.

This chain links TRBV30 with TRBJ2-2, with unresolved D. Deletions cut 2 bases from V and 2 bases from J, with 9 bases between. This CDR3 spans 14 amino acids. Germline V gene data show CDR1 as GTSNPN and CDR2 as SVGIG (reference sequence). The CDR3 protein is CAWSQARNTGELFF. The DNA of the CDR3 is TGTGCCTGGAGTCAGGCGCGAAACACCGGGGAGCTGTTTTTT.

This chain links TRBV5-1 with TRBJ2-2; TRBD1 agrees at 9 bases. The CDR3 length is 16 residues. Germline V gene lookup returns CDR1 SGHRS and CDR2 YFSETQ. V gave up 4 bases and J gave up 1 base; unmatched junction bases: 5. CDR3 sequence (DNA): TGCGCCAGCAGCGCTCCGGGACAGGGGAACACCGGGGAGCTGTTTTTT. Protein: CASSAPGQGNTGELFF.